This TCR beta chain was retrieved from a study of T cell changes during pregnancy in multiple sclerosis. CDR1 and CDR2 (germline): SGHNT, YENEEA. Trimming removed 2 bases from V and 7 bases from J, with 12 bases in between. The CDR3 covers 13 residues. Using immunoSEQ multiplex PCR, the repertoire was profiled, and TCRdb retains in-frame clones only, with some absent. The sample consists of 40,000 or so clones, approximately 94% of them appearing once. The clonotype was recovered from a female donor with multiple sclerosis, enrolled in a pregnancy study. This material consisted of CD4+ T cells from peripheral blood mononuclear cells, taken in the third trimester of pregnancy. The chain carries TRBV11-3 and TRBJ2-7; tentative D call: TRBD2 (6 bases). The CDR3 protein is CASSLRRGSEQYF. CDR3 coding DNA: TGTGCCAGCAGCTTAAGGAGGGGTTCTGAGCAGTACTTC.